This TCR beta chain emerged from a study of early T cells in non-severe SARS-CoV-2 infection. This clonotype was observed a handful of times. The V end lost 6 bases, the J end lost 4 bases, and 15 bases lay between the germline ends. The length of the CDR3 is 14 residues. Germline CDR1 and CDR2: MGHRA and YSYEKL. Unique molecular identifiers tagged individual cDNA molecules. Each CDR3 protein gets one entry after TCRdb re-called the 5' RACE reads with MiXCR. The table has about 56,000 distinct CDR3 sequences, approximately 16% seen once. The material sequenced was whole blood, taken at baseline. This TCR derives from an adult who was a healthcare worker with PCR-confirmed SARS-CoV-2 infection or an uninfected control (not recorded which). The rearrangement joins TRBV4-1 to TRBJ1-2; unclear D gene. The CDR3 DNA reads TGCGCCAGCAGTCCCACGCGGACGTCCTATGGCTACACCTTC. Encoded protein: CASSPTRTSYGYTF.